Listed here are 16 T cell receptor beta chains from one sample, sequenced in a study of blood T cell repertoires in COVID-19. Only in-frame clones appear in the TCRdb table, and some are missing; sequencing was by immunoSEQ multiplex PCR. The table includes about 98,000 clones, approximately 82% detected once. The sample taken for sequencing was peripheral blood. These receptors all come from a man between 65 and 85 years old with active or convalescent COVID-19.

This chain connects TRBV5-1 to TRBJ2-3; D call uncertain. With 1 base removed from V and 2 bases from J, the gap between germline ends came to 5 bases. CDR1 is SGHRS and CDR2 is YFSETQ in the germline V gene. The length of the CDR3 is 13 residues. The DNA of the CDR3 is TGCGCCAGCAGCTTGACTACCACAGATACGCAGTATTTT. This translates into CASSLTTTDTQYF.

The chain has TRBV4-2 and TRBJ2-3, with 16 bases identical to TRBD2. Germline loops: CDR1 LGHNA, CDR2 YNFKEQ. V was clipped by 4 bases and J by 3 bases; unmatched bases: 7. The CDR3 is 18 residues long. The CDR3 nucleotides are TGTGCCAGCAGCCCGGGACTAGCGGGGGGGCTTGGAACAGATACGCAGTATTTT. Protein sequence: CASSPGLAGGLGTDTQYF.

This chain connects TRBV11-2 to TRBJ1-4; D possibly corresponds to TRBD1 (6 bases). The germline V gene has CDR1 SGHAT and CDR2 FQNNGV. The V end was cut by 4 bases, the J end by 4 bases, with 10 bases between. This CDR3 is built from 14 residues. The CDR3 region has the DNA TGTGCCAGCAGCTCCGGACAGTTTAATGAAAAACTGTTTTTT. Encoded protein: CASSSGQFNEKLFF.

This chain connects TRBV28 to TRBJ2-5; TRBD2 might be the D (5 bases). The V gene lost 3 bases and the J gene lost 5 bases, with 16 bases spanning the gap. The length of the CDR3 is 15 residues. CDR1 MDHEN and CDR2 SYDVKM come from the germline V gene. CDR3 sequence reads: CASSFQDRGGETQYF. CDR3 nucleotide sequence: TGTGCCAGCAGTTTCCAGGACCGGGGTGGGGAGACCCAGTACTTC. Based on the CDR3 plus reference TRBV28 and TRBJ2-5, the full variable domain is DVKVTQSSRYLVKRTGEKVFLECVQDMDHENMFWYRQDPGLGLRLIYFSYDVKMKEKGDIPEGYSVSREKKERFSLILESASTNQTSMYLCASSFQDRGGETQYFGPGTRLLVL.

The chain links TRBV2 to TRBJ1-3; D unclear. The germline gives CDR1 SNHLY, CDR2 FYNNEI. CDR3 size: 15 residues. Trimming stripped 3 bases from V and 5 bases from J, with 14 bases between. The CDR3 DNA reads TGTGCCAGCAGTGATGCTCGGGTCGAAAGAAACACCATATATTTT. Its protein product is CASSDARVERNTIYF.

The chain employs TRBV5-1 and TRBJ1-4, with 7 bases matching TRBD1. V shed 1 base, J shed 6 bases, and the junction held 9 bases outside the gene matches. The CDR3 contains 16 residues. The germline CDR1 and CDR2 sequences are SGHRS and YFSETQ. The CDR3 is CASSLSKGDRDEKLFF. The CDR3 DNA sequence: TGCGCCAGCAGCTTGTCTAAGGGAGACAGGGATGAAAAACTGTTTTTT.

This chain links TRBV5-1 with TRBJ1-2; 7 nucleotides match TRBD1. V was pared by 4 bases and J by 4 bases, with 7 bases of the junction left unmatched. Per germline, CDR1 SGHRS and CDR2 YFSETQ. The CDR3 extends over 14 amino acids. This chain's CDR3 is CASSPGTGVYGYTF. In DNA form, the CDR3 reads TGCGCCAGCAGCCCCGGCACAGGGGTCTATGGCTACACCTTC.

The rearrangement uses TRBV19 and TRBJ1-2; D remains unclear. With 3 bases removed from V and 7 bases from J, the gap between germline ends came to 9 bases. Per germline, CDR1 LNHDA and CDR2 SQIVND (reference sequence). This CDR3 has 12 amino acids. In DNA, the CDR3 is TGTGCCAGTAGTATTGGGAGGGCTGGCTACACCTTC. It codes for CASSIGRAGYTF.

CDR3 coding DNA: TGTGCCAGTACTCAAGCAGGTGCGCAGTATTTT. Amino acid sequence: CASTQAGAQYF. V and J are TRBV7-9 and TRBJ2-3; D ambiguous. The germline CDR1 and CDR2 sequences are SEHNR and FQNEAQ (reference sequence). CDR3 length: 11 amino acids. Trimming pared 9 bases from V and 10 bases from J, leaving 14 bases between.

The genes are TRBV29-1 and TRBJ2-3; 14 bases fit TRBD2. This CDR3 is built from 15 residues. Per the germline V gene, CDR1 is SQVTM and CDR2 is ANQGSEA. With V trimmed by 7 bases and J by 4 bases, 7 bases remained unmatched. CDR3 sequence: CSAGTSGGFADTQYF. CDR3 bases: TGCAGCGCCGGGACTAGCGGGGGATTCGCAGATACGCAGTATTTT.

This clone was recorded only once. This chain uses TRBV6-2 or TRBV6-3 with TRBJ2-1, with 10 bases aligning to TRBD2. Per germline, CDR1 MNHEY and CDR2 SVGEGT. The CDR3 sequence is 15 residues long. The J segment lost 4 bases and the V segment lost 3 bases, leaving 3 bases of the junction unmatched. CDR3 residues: CASSYSGGPYNEQFF. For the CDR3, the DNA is TGTGCCAGCAGTTATAGCGGGGGGCCTTACAATGAGCAGTTCTTC.

CDR3 DNA sequence: TGTGCCAGCAGCCCCACGGTAGGGGCGGCGCAGTATTTT. It codes for CASSPTVGAAQYF. This chain connects TRBV3-1 (or the pseudogene TRBV3-2) to TRBJ2-3; D perhaps matches TRBD1 (5 bases). Trimming shortened V by 4 bases and J by 10 bases, and 15 bases separated the two germline ends. The CDR3 covers 13 residues. The germline gives CDR1 LGHDT, CDR2 YNNKEL (reference sequence).

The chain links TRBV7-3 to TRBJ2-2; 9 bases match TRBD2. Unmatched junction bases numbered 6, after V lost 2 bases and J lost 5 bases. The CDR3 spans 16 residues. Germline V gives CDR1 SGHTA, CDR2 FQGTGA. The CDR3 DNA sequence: TGTGCCAGCAGCTTAGGCGGAGCGGGGGGAACCGGGGAGCTGTTTTTT. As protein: CASSLGGAGGTGELFF.

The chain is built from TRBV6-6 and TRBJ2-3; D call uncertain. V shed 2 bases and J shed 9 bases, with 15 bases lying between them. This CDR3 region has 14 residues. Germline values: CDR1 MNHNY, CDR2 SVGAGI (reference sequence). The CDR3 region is CASSYDQARPTQYF. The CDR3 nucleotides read TGTGCCAGCAGTTACGACCAGGCCCGCCCGACGCAGTATTTT.

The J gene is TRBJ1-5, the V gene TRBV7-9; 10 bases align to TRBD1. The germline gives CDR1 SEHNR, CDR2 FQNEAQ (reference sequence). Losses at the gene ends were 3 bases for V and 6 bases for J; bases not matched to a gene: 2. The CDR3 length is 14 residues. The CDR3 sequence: CASSLGDRGQPQHF. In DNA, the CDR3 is TGTGCCAGCAGCTTGGGGGACAGGGGTCAGCCCCAGCATTTT.

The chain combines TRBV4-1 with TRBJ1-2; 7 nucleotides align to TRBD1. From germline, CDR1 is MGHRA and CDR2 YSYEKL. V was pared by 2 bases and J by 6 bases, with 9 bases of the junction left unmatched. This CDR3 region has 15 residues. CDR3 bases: TGCGCCAGCAGCCAACCTAGACAGGGCCGGAATGGCTACACCTTC. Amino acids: CASSQPRQGRNGYTF.